Shown below are 30 T cell receptor beta chains from a single sample sequenced in a study of blood T cell repertoires in COVID-19. Here immunoSEQ multiplex PCR was the method, and the copy in TCRdb shows in-frame clones only, minus some. Among 400,000 to 450,000 clones, about 90% were seen once, and the ten largest hold about 0.91%. Material for sequencing was peripheral blood. The receptors come from a man aged 18 to 30 with COVID-19, enrolled during active disease.

This clone was picked up one time. The chain employs TRBV5-3 and TRBJ2-7, with 11 bases matching TRBD2. TRBV5-3 is an ORF for which the function is uncertain. CDR3 length: 18 residues. The junction had 19 bases not matched to a gene; V was cut back by 0 bases and J by 11 bases. The CDR3 region has the DNA TGTGCCAGAAGCTTGGCCGTGCTGGTTGCTAGCGGGAGGAAAGGGAAGTACTTC. Translated, it gives CARSLAVLVASGRKGKYF.

This sequence joins TRBV6-6 and TRBJ1-5; 10 nucleotides match TRBD1. CDR1 and CDR2 from the germline V gene are MNHNY and SVGAGI (reference sequence). This CDR3 has 15 amino acids. The ends lost 5 bases at V and 3 bases at J; junction bases unmatched: 4. The chain's CDR3 is CASSPGTGVNQPQHF. For the CDR3, the DNA is TGTGCCAGCAGTCCCGGGACAGGGGTCAATCAGCCCCAGCATTTT.

The chain employs TRBV6-5 and TRBJ2-7, with TRBD2 matching over 7 bases. This CDR3 is built from 15 residues. Germline lookup yields CDR1 MNHEY and CDR2 SVGAGI. J gave up 6 bases and V 5 bases, and 13 bases lay outside the gene matches. This CDR3 reads CASSPFGGSRVEQYF. CDR3 nucleotides: TGTGCCAGCAGTCCCTTCGGCGGGAGCCGCGTCGAGCAGTACTTC.

The chain carries TRBV29-1 and TRBJ2-7, with 8 nucleotides matching TRBD2. This CDR3 contains 12 residues. Looked up from germline, CDR1 is SQVTM and CDR2 is ANQGSEA. V shed 6 bases, J shed 7 bases, and the junction held 8 bases outside the gene matches. CDR3 loop: CSVAGGGWEQYF. As DNA, the CDR3 is TGCAGCGTGGCGGGGGGAGGTTGGGAGCAGTACTTC.

The CDR3 DNA sequence: TGTGCCAGCACTCTGACAGAGAACACTGAAGCTTTCTTT. This codes for CASTLTENTEAFF. The rearrangement uses TRBV2 and TRBJ1-1, with a tentative D call TRBD1 (5 bases). V lost 7 bases and J lost 1, with 10 bases in between. CDR3 size: 13 residues. CDR1 is SNHLY and CDR2 is FYNNEI in the germline V gene. Full variable domain (outside the CDR3, taken from reference TRBV2 and TRBJ1-1): EPEVTQTPSHQVTQMGQEVILRCVPISNHLYFYWYRQILGQKVEFLVSFYNNEISEKSEIFDDQFSVERPDGSNFTLKIRSTKLEDSAMYFCASTLTENTEAFFGQGTRLTVV.

CDR3 nucleotide sequence: TGTGCCAGCAGTGACCTACTCATGTTCTATGGCTACACCTTC. Amino acid sequence: CASSDLLMFYGYTF. This chain uses TRBV6-1 with TRBJ1-2, with D hard to call. Germline-derived CDR1 and CDR2 are MNHNS and SASEGT. Trimming left V 3 bases short and J 4 bases short, with 12 bases between. CDR3 length: 14 amino acids.

Of note for this clone: This same CDR3 is encoded by further DNA sequences in the sample. This chain connects TRBV5-1 to TRBJ2-7; perhaps TRBD2 as D (6 bases). Germline CDR1 and CDR2: SGHRS and YFSETQ. V lost 0 bases and J lost 5, with 12 bases in between. This CDR3 is 14 amino acids long. In nucleotides, the CDR3 is TGCGCCAGCAGCTTGGGTCAGGGAGGCGACGAGCAGTACTTC. Protein: CASSLGQGGDEQYF.

This clone has only one observation. The gene calls are TRBV5-4 and TRBJ2-5; 8 bases map to TRBD2. Trimming at V came to 4 bases and at J to 1 base, leaving 3 bases not matched to a gene. Germline CDR1 is SGHNT and CDR2 is YYREEE (reference sequence). The length of the CDR3 is 14 residues. CDR3 in DNA: TGTGCCAGCAGCACTAGCGGTTCCCAAGAGACCCAGTACTTC. Amino acid sequence: CASSTSGSQETQYF.

This clone has just one count. V gene TRBV5-8 combines with J gene TRBJ1-2; the D gene is possibly TRBD1 (5 bases). There are 13 residues in the CDR3. V was clipped by 4 bases and J by 6 bases, with 13 bases between them. Germline V gives CDR1 SGHTS, CDR2 YDEGEE. The CDR3 loop reads CASSLHRLNGYTF. The CDR3 DNA reads as TGTGCCAGCAGCCTCCACAGGCTCAATGGCTACACCTTC.

The chain combines TRBV12-3 or TRBV12-4 with TRBJ1-1; D gene unclear. CDR3 length equals 13 residues. V lost 2 bases and J 8 bases, leaving 12 bases between the germline ends. The CDR3 DNA reads TGTGCCAGCAGTTTATGGGCAGTCGAAGAAGCTTTCTTT. Protein: CASSLWAVEEAFF.

V and J are TRBV19 and TRBJ1-6, with D hard to call. Germline V lookup: CDR1 LNHDA, CDR2 SQIVND (reference sequence). V lost 4 bases and J 4 bases, leaving 20 bases between the germline ends. CDR3 length: 18 residues. The CDR3, as DNA: TGTGCCAGTAGTACCTTCGGCGGCTCTTTCAATTATAATTCACCCCTCCACTTT. Its protein is CASSTFGGSFNYNSPLHF.

This clone was picked up a small number of times. The chain recombines TRBV11-2 with TRBJ2-3; TRBD1 matches 7 bases. Germline V gene data show CDR1 as SGHAT and CDR2 as FQNNGV. This CDR3 is 19 amino acids long. V shed 2 bases, J shed 1 base, and the junction held 15 bases outside the gene matches. CDR3 DNA sequence: TGTGCCAGCAGCTTACCCCGACAGGGTAGACAGTATGGCACAGATACGCAGTATTTT. Translating gives CASSLPRQGRQYGTDTQYF.

The chain recombines TRBV19 with TRBJ2-1; a possible D gene is TRBD2 (7 bases). The CDR3 has 13 amino acids. Germline V gene sequence: CDR1 LNHDA, CDR2 SQIVND (reference sequence). The germline V and J ends were trimmed by 1 base and 10 bases, with 11 bases remaining between them. The CDR3 protein is CASSIAGGAEQFF. The CDR3 bases are TGTGCCAGTAGTATAGCGGGGGGCGCAGAGCAGTTCTTC.

This clone was recorded only once. The J gene is TRBJ2-3, the V gene TRBV14; 9 nucleotides match TRBD2. V was pared by 3 bases and J by 4 bases, with 2 bases of the junction left unmatched. There are 14 residues in the CDR3. The germline V gene has CDR1 SGHDN and CDR2 FVKESK. The CDR3 DNA sequence: TGTGCCAGCAGCCATAGCGGGGGTGCAGATACGCAGTATTTT. Translation gives CASSHSGGADTQYF.

This chain joins TRBV5-5 and TRBJ2-1; TRBD1 agrees at 7 bases. The CDR3 contains 14 residues. Unmatched junction bases numbered 10, after V lost 5 bases and J lost 8 bases. Germline values: CDR1 SGHKS, CDR2 YYEKEE (reference sequence). CDR3 residues: CASRPRTGSYEQFF. DNA for the CDR3: TGTGCCAGCAGACCGAGGACAGGAAGCTATGAGCAGTTCTTC.

The chain couples TRBV3-1 (or the pseudogene TRBV3-2) to TRBJ1-2; 7 bases are shared with TRBD1. Germline loops: CDR1 LGHDT, CDR2 YNNKEL (reference sequence). V gave up 5 bases and J gave up 6 bases; unmatched junction bases: 12. This CDR3 region has 15 residues. CDR3 region: CASSSTGTAINGYTF. The CDR3 coding sequence is TGTGCCAGCAGCTCCACCGGGACAGCTATCAATGGCTACACCTTC.

The chain links TRBV9 to TRBJ2-1; 13 nucleotides align to TRBD2. The CDR3 sequence is 16 residues long. V shed 0 bases and J 9 bases; nucleotides not matched to a gene: 6. Germline V gene lookup returns CDR1 SGDLS and CDR2 YYNGEE. This chain's CDR3 is CASSVETSGGYGEQFF. The CDR3 coding sequence is TGTGCCAGCAGCGTAGAGACTAGCGGGGGGTACGGTGAGCAGTTCTTC.

The chain has TRBV11-2 and TRBJ2-7; no clear D gene. Trimming took off 0 bases at V and 6 bases at J, with 6 bases between the two ends. CDR3 length equals 12 residues. The germline V gene encodes CDR1 SGHAT and CDR2 FQNNGV. CDR3: CASSLESGEQYF. CDR3 DNA: TGTGCCAGCAGCTTAGAGAGTGGCGAGCAGTACTTC.

The V gene is TRBV29-1, the J gene TRBJ1-1; D might be TRBD1 (6 bases). V lost 6 bases to trimming and J lost 0 bases, with 11 bases between them. CDR1 is SQVTM, CDR2 ANQGSEA, per germline. This CDR3 region has 13 residues. The CDR3 region has the DNA TGCAGCGTCCGCAGGGGAATGAACACTGAAGCTTTCTTT. Its protein product is CSVRRGMNTEAFF.

The V and J genes are TRBV19 and TRBJ2-7, with 9 bases identical to TRBD2. Germline lookup yields CDR1 LNHDA and CDR2 SQIVND (reference sequence). This CDR3 is 16 amino acids long. J was trimmed by 6 bases and V by 5 bases; bases with no gene match: 14. CDR3 amino acids: CASSSASGNIVFEQYF. The CDR3 DNA reads TGTGCCAGTAGTTCGGCTAGCGGGAATATCGTCTTCGAGCAGTACTTC. Full variable domain (rest looked up from reference TRBV19 and TRBJ2-7): DGGITQSPKYLFRKEGQNVTLSCEQNLNHDAMYWYRQDPGQGLRLIYYSQIVNDFQKGDIAEGYSVSREKKESFPLTVTSAQKNPTAFYLCASSSASGNIVFEQYFGPGTRLTVT.

This clone has a single count. The chain combines TRBV6-5 with TRBJ2-3; the match to TRBD1 covers 8 bases. CDR1 and CDR2 (germline): MNHEY, SVGAGI. There are 15 residues in the CDR3. V lost 4 bases to trimming and J lost 5 bases; unmatched junction nucleotides: 8. CDR3 in amino acids: CASSSYGQGKDTQYF. The CDR3 nucleotides are TGTGCCAGCAGTTCATACGGACAGGGAAAAGATACGCAGTATTTT.

The chain uses TRBV2 and TRBJ2-1; the match to TRBD2 covers 9 bases. The CDR3 consists of 16 residues. V shed 5 bases, J shed 5 bases, and the junction held 10 bases outside the gene matches. From germline, CDR1 is SNHLY and CDR2 FYNNEI. CDR3 DNA: TGTGCCAGCAGTCCCGAACTAGCGGGTGCCGACAATGAGCAGTTCTTC. Its protein is CASSPELAGADNEQFF.

This clone was observed once. The chain employs TRBV6-5 and TRBJ2-2; D remains unclear. Looked up from germline, CDR1 is MNHEY and CDR2 is SVGAGI. The length of the CDR3 is 11 residues. V was trimmed by 4 bases and J by 6 bases, leaving 3 bases between them. The CDR3 reads CASSSPGELFF. The CDR3 nucleotides are TGTGCCAGCAGTTCTCCCGGGGAGCTGTTTTTT.

The rearrangement uses TRBV5-4 and TRBJ1-2; TRBD1 aligns across 7 bases. Per germline, CDR1 SGHNT and CDR2 YYREEE (reference sequence). This CDR3 region has 14 residues. V shed 10 bases, J shed 7 bases, and the junction held 16 bases outside the gene matches. CDR3 loop: CACNTGAAGGGYTF. DNA of the CDR3: TGTGCCTGCAACACCGGGGCTGCAGGGGGTGGCTACACCTTC.

This chain connects TRBV6-6 to TRBJ1-5; D is possibly TRBD1 (6 bases). Germline V gives CDR1 MNHNY, CDR2 SVGAGI (reference sequence). Trimming removed 6 bases at V and 3 bases at J, with 15 bases between. This CDR3 is 15 amino acids long. The CDR3 nucleotides are TGTGCCAGCAGGGATACAGGGATCCCCAATCAGCCCCAGCATTTT. Amino acids: CASRDTGIPNQPQHF.

This chain links TRBV3-1 (or the pseudogene TRBV3-2) with TRBJ2-1, with 9 bases lining up with TRBD2. J was trimmed by 3 bases and V by 2 bases; bases with no gene match: 8. CDR3 length: 17 residues. Per the germline V gene, CDR1 is LGHDT and CDR2 is YNNKEL (reference sequence). The CDR3 reads CASSQKIAGAFYNEQFF. The CDR3 DNA sequence: TGTGCCAGCAGCCAAAAAATAGCGGGAGCATTCTACAATGAGCAGTTCTTC.

V gene TRBV20-1 combines with J gene TRBJ2-3, with D maybe TRBD2 (5 bases). The V gene lost 5 bases and the J gene lost 5 bases, with 8 bases spanning the gap. The CDR3 has 11 amino acids. Germline values: CDR1 DFQATT, CDR2 SNEGSKA (reference sequence). This chain's CDR3 is CSAPRVDTQYF. DNA of the CDR3: TGCAGTGCTCCGCGGGTAGATACGCAGTATTTT.

The chain combines TRBV12-3 or TRBV12-4 with TRBJ2-3; 8 bases line up with TRBD2. This CDR3 has 13 residues. The trim removed 6 bases at V and 1 base at J, leaving 0 bases unmatched. Here the CDR3 DNA reads TGTGCCAGCAGGACTAGCGGCACAGATACGCAGTATTTT. Its protein is CASRTSGTDTQYF.

The CDR3 region has the DNA TGTGCCAGCAGCTTAGGCGGCGGGGGCTCCACAGATACGCAGTATTTT. Translating it yields CASSLGGGGSTDTQYF. The rearrangement joins TRBV7-2 to TRBJ2-3, with a weak D call TRBD2 (7 bases). The ends were cut back, 1 base at V and 2 bases at J, with 13 bases in the middle. Per the germline V gene, CDR1 is SGHTA and CDR2 is FQGNSA. The CDR3 loop spans 16 amino acids. Complete variable domain (other parts from reference TRBV7-2 and TRBJ2-3): GAGVSQSPSNKVTEKGKDVELRCDPISGHTALYWYRQSLGQGLEFLIYFQGNSAPDKSGLPSDRFSAERTGGSVSTLTIQRTQQEDSAVYLCASSLGGGGSTDTQYFGPGTRLTVL.

The chain joins TRBV5-8 to TRBJ2-1, with 7 bases fitting TRBD2. V was pared by 6 bases and J by 5 bases, with 11 bases of the junction left unmatched. In germline, CDR1 is SGHTS, CDR2 YDEGEE. The CDR3 sequence is 15 residues long. The CDR3 DNA is TGTGCCAGCAACCTCGGGCCTAGCGGAAACAATGAGCAGTTCTTC. Its translation: CASNLGPSGNNEQFF.